These T cell receptor beta chains were read from a single sample in a study of shared clonotypes between healthy human individuals. Clones were sequenced by immunoSEQ multiplex PCR, and TCRdb holds only the in-frame ones, with some missing. This table has about 2.1 million clones, 85% to 95% appearing once. Input material: naive CD8+ T cells from PBMCs. The receptors here all came from a man between 18 and 35 years old in good health. Some clones in this sample may be carry-over from other donors' samples. Each CDR3 is given with its conserved first and last residue. D genes are given only for firm matches. The size entry is marked missing in some rows and otherwise reads once, few, many or a size class.

>TRBJ2-7|14|TRBV6-1|NA|NA
TGTGCCAGCAGTGAGGTGGCTAGTCCCTACGAGCAGTACTTC
CASSEVASPYEQYF
>TRBJ2-7|13|TRBV6-5|NA|NA
TGTGCCAGCAGTTACGGCACTTCCTACGAGCAGTACTTC
CASSYGTSYEQYF
>TRBJ2-5|13|TRBV28|TRBD1|NA
TGTGCCAGCAGCTCCAGGGGGTACGAGACCCAGTACTTC
CASSSRGYETQYF
>TRBJ2-7|13|TRBV27|NA|NA
TGTGCCAGCACTTCGGGAGATAGCTACGAGCAGTACTTC
CASTSGDSYEQYF
>TRBJ2-3|14|TRBV11-2|TRBD1|once
TGTGCCAGCAGCGGAAGACAGGGAACAGATACGCAGTATTTT
CASSGRQGTDTQYF
>TRBJ2-2|13|TRBV29-1|TRBD1|NA
TGCAGCGCCCTAGGACAGGGTGCCGGGGAGCTGTTTTTT
CSALGQGAGELFF
>TRBJ2-7|14|TRBV15|TRBD1|NA
TGTGCCACCAGCAGCGGGACAGGTTTCGACGAGCAGTACTTC
CATSSGTGFDEQYF
>TRBJ1-2|15|TRBV6-6|NA|once
TGTGCCAGCAACAAACTGAACAGGGTGCCGTCTGGCTACACCTTC
CASNKLNRVPSGYTF
>TRBJ1-1|12|TRBV30|NA|NA
TGTGCCTGGGACCCTTCGGTCACTGAAGCTTTCTTT
CAWDPSVTEAFF
>TRBJ1-1|15|TRBV19|NA|NA
TGTGCCAGTAGTATAGGAAATGCCTGGAACACTGAAGCTTTCTTT
CASSIGNAWNTEAFF
>TRBJ1-3|15|TRBV4-1|NA|NA
TGCGCCAGCAGCCATCAGGGATCTTTGGGAAACACCATATATTTT
CASSHQGSLGNTIYF
>TRBJ2-7|14|TRBV29-1|TRBD1|NA
TGCAGCGTCAAAGGGACAGAGATTTTCTACGAGCAGTACTTC
CSVKGTEIFYEQYF
>TRBJ1-1|11|TRBV6-4|NA|few
TGTGCCAGCAGATCTGGAACTGAAGCTTTCTTT
CASRSGTEAFF
>TRBJ1-1|13|TRBV30|NA|few
TGTGCCTGGAGTGTACGCGGAAACACTGAAGCTTTCTTT
CAWSVRGNTEAFF
>TRBJ2-5|13|TRBV6-5|NA|NA
TGTGCCAGCAGTCTCCGGGAAAAAGAGACCCAGTACTTC
CASSLREKETQYF
>TRBJ2-2|14|TRBV18|NA|once
TGTGCCAGCTCACTGAGGACAGACACCGGGGAGCTGTTTTTT
CASSLRTDTGELFF
>TRBJ2-7|15|TRBV10-2|TRBD2|NA
TGCGCCAGCAGCCTCCTTCCTAGCGGGCTTTACGAGCAGTACTTC
CASSLLPSGLYEQYF
>TRBJ1-2|14|TRBV7-3|NA|NA
TGTGCCAGCAGCTCCCGGACAGCGAACTATGGCTACACCTTC
CASSSRTANYGYTF
>TRBJ1-2|15|TRBV6-1|TRBD1|NA
TGTGCCAGCAGTCCTATGGACAGGGTATTCGATGGCTACACCTTC
CASSPMDRVFDGYTF
>TRBJ2-1|14|TRBV27|TRBD2|NA
TGTGCCAGCAGTTGGGGGGGGTTGGGTAATGAGCAGTTCTTC
CASSWGGLGNEQFF
>TRBJ2-7|15|TRBV19|TRBD2|NA
TGTGCCAGTAGTATAGTAGCGGGAGGGCCCAACGAGCAGTACTTC
CASSIVAGGPNEQYF
>TRBJ2-7|15|TRBV11-2|NA|NA
TGTGCCAGCAGCGCGTCCGGGACTCTAACCTACGAGCAGTACTTC
CASSASGTLTYEQYF
>TRBJ1-4|16|TRBV19|TRBD1|NA
TGTGCCAGTAGCTCTCCGATTAAGGGGGCGTCTGAAAAACTGTTTTTT
CASSSPIKGASEKLFF
>TRBJ2-1|12|TRBV9|NA|NA
TGTGCCAGCAGCGTCCGAAACAATGAGCAGTTCTTC
CASSVRNNEQFF
>TRBJ1-4|13|TRBV15|NA|NA
TGTGCCACCAGTACAGCTCCGGGTGAAAAACTGTTTTTT
CATSTAPGEKLFF